This T cell receptor (beta chain) was recovered during a study of post-analysis software for immune sequencing data. Study overall: Relapsing-remitting, secondary progressive and progressive-relapsing forms of multiple sclerosis all featured among disease courses.

Study-level points and caveats: TRBV5-6, TRBV5-1 and TRBV20-1 were among several TRBV segments more frequent in patients than controls. Analysis by F measure revealed that same-batch samples clustered strongly together.

The CDR3 is 15 amino acids. Remarks on this clonotype: Its antigen is currently unknown. The junction departs from the called germline gene at one end, perhaps through a read error.

Unique molecular identifiers featured in each of the TCR beta cDNA libraries. The yield from about 1 to 10 million T cells was about 500,000 cDNA molecules in total. TCRdb reanalysed the PCR reads using MiXCR and keeps one entry per CDR3 protein. The sample has a few hundred thousand distinct CDR3 sequences, roughly 35% seen once. The chain links TRBV12-3 or TRBV12-4 to TRBJ2-3, with 8 bases that match TRBD1. Sequencing used blood. The receptor's source is a girl between 10 and 17 years old with multiple sclerosis. The CDR3 loop is CASSLQGASTDAQYF. In DNA, the CDR3 is TGTGCCAGCAGTTTACAGGGGGCAAGCACAGATGCGCAGTATTTT.